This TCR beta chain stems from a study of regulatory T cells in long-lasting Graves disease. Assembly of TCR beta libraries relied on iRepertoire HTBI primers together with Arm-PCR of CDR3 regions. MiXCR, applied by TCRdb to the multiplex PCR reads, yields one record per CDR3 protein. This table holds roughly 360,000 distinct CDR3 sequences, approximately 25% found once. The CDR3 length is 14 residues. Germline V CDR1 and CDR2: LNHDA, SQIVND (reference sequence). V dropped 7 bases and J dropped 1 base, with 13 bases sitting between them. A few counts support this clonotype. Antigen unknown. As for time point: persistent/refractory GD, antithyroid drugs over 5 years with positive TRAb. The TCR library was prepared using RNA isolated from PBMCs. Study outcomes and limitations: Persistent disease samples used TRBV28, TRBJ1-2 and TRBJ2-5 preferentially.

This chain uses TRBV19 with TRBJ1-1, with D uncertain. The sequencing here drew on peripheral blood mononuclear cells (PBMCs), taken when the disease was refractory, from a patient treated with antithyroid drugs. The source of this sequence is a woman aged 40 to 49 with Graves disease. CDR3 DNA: TGTGCCAGTACCAAGGGTTGGGGGAACACTGAAGCTTTCTTT. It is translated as CASTKGWGNTEAFF.